What follows describes a single T cell receptor (beta chain). This record comes from a study of cytomegalovirus exposure and HLA in healthy donors. Researchers ran the PCR with 60 Vbeta and 13 Jbeta primers. The repertoire was sequenced with immunoSEQ multiplex PCR; TCRdb's copy has only in-frame clones and lacks some. The sample includes about 130,000 clones. Between the trimmed V and J ends, which lost 0 bases and 3 bases, there was a span of 4 bases. CDR3 size: 13 residues. Germline CDR1 reads SGHAT; CDR2 reads FQNNGV. Material for sequencing was PBMCs. The chain employs TRBV11-2 and TRBJ2-3; D ambiguous. This TCR was sampled from a woman aged 40 to 50 in good health and CMV-seropositive. CDR3 residues: CASSLERTDTQYF. In nucleotides, the CDR3 is TGTGCCAGCAGCTTAGAGCGGACAGATACGCAGTATTTT. Together with reference TRBV11-2 and TRBJ2-3, the CDR3 gives the full variable domain: EAGVAQSPRYKIIEKRQSVAFWCNPISGHATLYWYQQILGQGPKLLIQFQNNGVVDDSQLPKDRFSAERLKGVDSTLKIQPAKLEDSAVYLCASSLERTDTQYFGPGTRLTVL.